The clone carrying this TCR beta chain was seen many times. Its target is unknown. The source of the sample is a study of CD8 T cells in ankylosing spondylitis. Scientists made TCR beta libraries using quantitative 5'-RACE with molecular barcodes. One entry per CDR3 protein, called by TCRdb with MiXCR from the 5' RACE reads. Here the sample spans under 300,000 distinct CDR3 sequences, about 10% being singletons. Germline CDR1 and CDR2: DFQATT and SNEGSKA (reference sequence). The CDR3 is 12 amino acids. V was pared by 6 bases and J by 6 bases, with 15 bases between. Study-level results: Reportedly, disease-linked clones are significantly enriched in ankylosing spondylitis patients' matched synovial fluid. Apparently characteristic of ankylosing spondylitis blood was a TCR beta motif (roughly eight highly homologous variants).

The V call is TRBV20-1, the J call TRBJ2-7; possible D gene TRBD2, 5 bases. Sequencing was done on a sample of blood, either unsorted or a sorted T cell fraction (not recorded which). This clonotype was obtained from a male donor with ankylosing spondylitis or in good health (not recorded which). Here the CDR3 DNA reads TGCAGTGCGGATCCCGACCGGGGCGAGCAGTACTTC. It is translated as CSADPDRGEQYF.